The rows below give T cell receptor beta chains drawn from one sample of a study of OX40 agonist ivuxolimab in advanced cancers. Sequencing used immunoSEQ multiplex PCR; TCRdb keeps in-frame clones, though not all of them. Among around 150,000 clones listed, around nine tenths were seen once. Sample: CD4+ or CD8+ T cells sorted from blood, taken in a trial of the OX40 agonist ivuxolimab. The receptors here all came from an adult with an advanced solid tumor such as melanoma, head and neck, liver or kidney cancer. The CDR3 runs from the conserved cysteine through the conserved F or W. A D gene is named only where the DNA matches it firmly. For some rows the clone size is stated as once, few or many, or as a class when expanded; others skip it.

TRBJ1-4 TRBD1 . TRBV11-3 CASSPIPTGTGGSYTEKLFF TGTGCCAGCAGCCCGATCCCGACAGGGACAGGGGGTTCCTACACGGAAAAACTGTTTTTT
TRBJ1-5 TRBD1 . TRBV6-5 CASRRTGDSNQPQHF TGTGCCAGCAGGCGAACAGGGGACAGCAATCAGCCCCAGCATTTT
TRBJ2-5 . few TRBV6-6 CASSYSGRQETQYF TGTGCCAGCAGTTACTCCGGAAGACAAGAGACCCAGTACTTC
TRBJ1-1 TRBD1 . TRBV25-1 CASSEWGTGGMNTEAFF TGTGCCAGCAGTGAATGGGGGACAGGGGGCATGAACACTGAAGCTTTCTTT
TRBJ2-2 TRBD2 . TRBV5-1 CASSLESSGRAGELFF TGCGCCAGCAGCTTGGAATCTAGCGGGAGGGCCGGGGAGCTGTTTTTT
TRBJ1-1 . . TRBV5-4 CASSPEPGKGAFF TGTGCCAGCAGCCCGGAACCGGGGAAAGGGGCTTTCTTT
TRBJ2-7 . . TRBV6-5 CASSYSPGSSYEQYF TGTGCCAGCAGTTACTCGCCAGGGAGCTCCTACGAGCAGTACTTC
TRBJ2-1 . . TRBV29-1 CSVPGPYNQGEQFF TGCAGCGTTCCAGGACCTTACAACCAGGGTGAGCAGTTCTTC
TRBJ2-3 TRBD2 . TRBV4-2 CASRFILAGSTDTQYF TGTGCCAGCAGGTTCATACTAGCGGGGAGCACAGATACGCAGTATTTT
TRBJ2-5 . . TRBV9 CASSVATGGGETQYF TGTGCCAGCAGCGTAGCTACGGGGGGCGGGGAGACCCAGTACTTC
TRBJ1-1 . . TRBV18 CASSPLLTENTEAFF TGTGCCAGCTCACCACTGCTAACAGAGAACACTGAAGCTTTCTTT
TRBJ2-2 TRBD2 . TRBV6-1 CASSEGLAVPGELFF TGTGCCAGCAGTGAGGGACTAGCGGTACCCGGGGAGCTGTTTTTT
TRBJ2-2 TRBD1 . TRBV7-9 CASSPLGQGRAGELFF TGTGCCAGCAGCCCCCTAGGACAGGGCAGGGCCGGGGAGCTGTTTTTT
TRBJ2-5 TRBD2 . TRBV29-1 CSVLAGGIETQYF TGCAGCGTCCTAGCGGGAGGGATTGAGACCCAGTACTTC
TRBJ2-5 . . TRBV30 CAWSGDLQETQYF TGTGCCTGGAGCGGGGACCTACAAGAGACCCAGTACTTC
TRBJ1-2 TRBD1 few TRBV19 CASSTDRGLVYGYTF TGTGCCAGTAGTACCGACAGGGGACTGGTATATGGCTACACCTTC
TRBJ1-1 TRBD1 . TRBV5-1 CASISYPGQGGTEAFF TGCGCCAGCATATCGTATCCGGGACAGGGGGGCACTGAAGCTTTCTTT
TRBJ2-1 TRBD2 . TRBV5-1 CASSLSGREGEQFF TGCGCCAGCAGCTTGAGTGGGAGGGAGGGTGAGCAGTTCTTC
TRBJ1-5 TRBD1 few TRBV28 CASSTPGGGNQPQHF TGTGCCAGCAGTACCCCAGGGGGAGGCAATCAGCCCCAGCATTTT
TRBJ1-2 . . TRBV28 CASSLGSTNYGYTF TGTGCCAGCAGCCTCGGATCGACTAACTATGGCTACACCTTC
TRBJ2-2 TRBD2 . TRBV9 CASSVNKREETGELFF TGTGCCAGCAGCGTGAACAAGCGGGAGGAGACCGGGGAGCTGTTTTTT
TRBJ1-2 TRBD1 . TRBV5-1 CASSPVGGQAGEGYTF TGCGCCAGCAGCCCCGTCGGAGGACAGGCTGGCGAGGGCTACACCTTC
TRBJ2-7 TRBD1 . TRBV28 CASTLGQGGYEQYF TGTGCCAGCACCCTGGGACAGGGTGGTTACGAGCAGTACTTC
TRBJ1-1 TRBD1 . TRBV7-2 CASSSRQGATEAFF TGTGCCAGCAGCTCAAGACAGGGGGCGACTGAAGCTTTCTTT
TRBJ2-2 TRBD2 . TRBV5-1 CASRRTSGRDGTGELFF TGCGCCAGCAGACGGACTAGCGGGAGGGATGGCACCGGGGAGCTGTTTTTT
TRBJ2-2 TRBD1 . TRBV5-1 CASSLWSVTGGYTGELFF TGCGCCAGCAGCTTGTGGTCAGTTACAGGGGGGTACACCGGGGAGCTGTTTTTT
TRBJ2-6 . . TRBV9 CASSPGHGSGANVLTF TGTGCCAGCAGCCCAGGACACGGGTCTGGGGCCAACGTCCTGACTTTC
TRBJ2-3 TRBD1 . TRBV15 CATSRAGPQGASTDTQYF TGTGCCACCAGCAGGGCAGGCCCCCAGGGGGCAAGCACAGATACGCAGTATTTT
TRBJ1-5 . . TRBV6-1 CASIGNNQPQHF TGTGCCAGCATAGGGAACAATCAGCCCCAGCATTTT
TRBJ2-7 . . TRBV27 CASSLGQSSYEQYF TGTGCCAGCAGTTTAGGACAGTCCTCCTACGAGCAGTACTTC
TRBJ2-1 TRBD1 . TRBV19 CASTPDREVWFF TGTGCCAGTACCCCGGACAGGGAGGTCTGGTTCTTC
TRBJ1-4 . . TRBV5-1 CASSPGTSQGGEKLFF TGCGCCAGCAGCCCCGGGACGAGCCAAGGAGGAGAAAAACTGTTTTTT
TRBJ2-7 TRBD2 . TRBV29-1 CSVANRASGRSYEQYF TGCAGCGTTGCAAACCGGGCTAGCGGGAGGTCCTACGAGCAGTACTTC
TRBJ2-1 . . TRBV6-5 CATRDNYNEQFF TGTGCCACTAGGGACAACTACAATGAGCAGTTCTTC
TRBJ2-7 . . TRBV10-3 CAISEKTESYEQYF TGTGCCATCAGTGAGAAGACAGAGTCCTACGAGCAGTACTTC
TRBJ2-5 TRBD1 . TRBV5-1 CASSLTGGGQETQYF TGCGCCAGCAGCCTGACAGGGGGAGGGCAAGAGACCCAGTACTTC
TRBJ1-1 . . TRBV5-1 CASSRGVGTEAFF TGCGCCAGCAGCCGAGGGGTTGGCACTGAAGCTTTCTTT
TRBJ2-1 . . TRBV7-2 CASSLNRDNEQFF TGTGCCAGCAGCTTAAATCGGGACAATGAGCAGTTCTTC
TRBJ1-2 . . TRBV7-9 CASSFAANYGYTF TGTGCCAGCAGCTTCGCAGCTAACTATGGCTACACCTTC
TRBJ2-1 TRBD2 . TRBV7-2 CASSFSSGNNNEQFF TGTGCCAGCAGCTTCTCCAGCGGGAACAACAATGAGCAGTTCTTC
TRBJ1-2 TRBD1 . TRBV6-1 CASSGTDRGREGYTF TGTGCCAGCAGCGGAACGGACAGGGGGCGGGAGGGCTACACCTTC
TRBJ2-7 . once TRBV30 CAWSVLGALSYEQYF TGTGCCTGGAGTGTACTAGGAGCACTTAGCTACGAGCAGTACTTC
TRBJ2-1 . . TRBV20-1 CSPGDNEQFF TGCAGTCCCGGCGACAATGAGCAGTTCTTC
TRBJ2-1 . . TRBV30 CAWSSWTDSYNEQFF TGTGCCTGGAGTTCATGGACAGACTCCTACAATGAGCAGTTCTTC
TRBJ2-7 . . TRBV5-1 CASSFDGSPEYEQYF TGCGCCAGCAGCTTTGACGGGAGCCCCGAATACGAGCAGTACTTC
TRBJ2-7 . . TRBV6-6 CASSYPGRQSWEQYF TGTGCCAGCAGTTACCCGGGACGTCAATCATGGGAGCAGTACTTC
TRBJ1-1 . many TRBV30 CAWSEGLDTEAFF TGTGCCTGGAGTGAGGGGTTAGACACTGAAGCTTTCTTT
TRBJ2-1 TRBD2 once TRBV14 CASSQGTSVYNEQFF TGTGCCAGCAGCCAAGGGACTAGCGTGTACAATGAGCAGTTCTTC
TRBJ1-1 . . TRBV18 CASSPSPTPEAFF TGTGCCAGCTCACCGTCGCCGACCCCTGAAGCTTTCTTT
TRBJ1-2 . . TRBV27 CASSFGAAGAGYGYTF TGTGCCAGCAGTTTCGGGGCGGCAGGGGCGGGCTATGGCTACACCTTC
TRBJ2-5 . . TRBV9 CASSPSLATRGEQYF TGTGCCAGCAGCCCTTCGTTAGCGACCAGGGGTGAGCAGTACTTC
TRBJ1-5 . . TRBV30 CAWSSGLNSNQPQHF TGTGCCTGGAGTTCGGGACTGAATAGCAATCAGCCCCAGCATTTT
TRBJ1-3 . . TRBV7-3 CASSLAQPGTGNTIYF TGTGCCAGCAGCTTAGCACAGCCGGGGACTGGAAACACCATATATTTT
TRBJ1-2 . . TRBV7-8 CASSWGRGSGYTF TGTGCCAGCAGCTGGGGGCGGGGGTCTGGCTACACCTTC
TRBJ1-5 . . TRBV7-9 CASSLAGDSSNQPQHF TGTGCCAGCAGCTTAGCGGGTGACAGTAGCAATCAGCCCCAGCATTTT
TRBJ1-1 . . TRBV6-5 CASSYFGGGGTEAFF TGTGCCAGCAGTTACTTTGGGGGAGGAGGCACTGAAGCTTTCTTT
TRBJ2-1 . . TRBV30 CAWSAPSGRDEQFF TGTGCCTGGAGTGCGCCCTCCGGTAGGGATGAGCAGTTCTTC